Listed below are T cell receptor beta chains from one sample, sequenced in a study of blood T cell repertoires in COVID-19. Profiling relied on immunoSEQ multiplex PCR, and the TCRdb table lists in-frame clones only, not all of them. The sample includes roughly 250,000 clones, around 82% of them seen just once. The source material was peripheral blood. The origin of the receptors is a human donor with COVID-19, enrolled during active disease. The donor label of this sample is uncertain. Both conserved end residues are part of each CDR3. A D gene is named only where the DNA matches it firmly. Rows give clone size only sometimes, using once, few, many, or a class for an expanded clone.

J gene: TRBJ2-7
D gene: TRBD2
clone size: .
V gene: TRBV7-2
CDR3 DNA: TGTGCCAGCAGCTTAGGGCGGGGCGGGAGGGCCGACGAGCAGTACTTC
CDR3 protein: CASSLGRGGRADEQYF

J gene: TRBJ1-2
D gene: .
clone size: few
V gene: TRBV12-3/TRBV12-4
CDR3 DNA: TGTGCCAGCAGTTTTGGCGCGGCCTATGGCTACACCTTC
CDR3 protein: CASSFGAAYGYTF

J gene: TRBJ1-5
D gene: TRBD1
clone size: .
V gene: TRBV19
CDR3 DNA: TGTGCCAGTAGTATAGGAAGACAGGGGAATCAGCCCCAGCATTTT
CDR3 protein: CASSIGRQGNQPQHF

J gene: TRBJ2-5
D gene: TRBD2
clone size: .
V gene: TRBV27
CDR3 DNA: TGTGCCAGCAGTTTGAGACTAGCGGCAGAGACCCAGTACTTC
CDR3 protein: CASSLRLAAETQYF

J gene: TRBJ2-3
D gene: TRBD2
clone size: once
V gene: TRBV30
CDR3 DNA: TGTGCCTGGACCCTAAACGGGGGGGGCACAGATACGCAGTATTTT
CDR3 protein: CAWTLNGGGTDTQYF

J gene: TRBJ2-1
D gene: TRBD2
clone size: .
V gene: TRBV5-4
CDR3 DNA: TGTGCCAGCAGCTTGGTCGGGGCTAGCGGTCCCCGGGCGAATGAGCAGTTCTTC
CDR3 protein: CASSLVGASGPRANEQFF

J gene: TRBJ1-2
D gene: .
clone size: few
V gene: TRBV30
CDR3 DNA: TGTGCCTGGAGTGTACAGCCGTCCTATGGCTACACCTTC
CDR3 protein: CAWSVQPSYGYTF

J gene: TRBJ1-2
D gene: TRBD1
clone size: .
V gene: TRBV27
CDR3 DNA: TGTGCCAGCGCCTTTCAGGCCCGACAGGGGGCACATGGCTACACCTTC
CDR3 protein: CASAFQARQGAHGYTF

J gene: TRBJ2-7
D gene: TRBD2
clone size: .
V gene: TRBV7-2
CDR3 DNA: TGTGCCAGCAGATTTTCTAGCGGGGACGCTTACGAGCAGTACTTC
CDR3 protein: CASRFSSGDAYEQYF

J gene: TRBJ1-5
D gene: .
clone size: .
V gene: TRBV27
CDR3 DNA: TGTGCCAGCAGTTTATCCGAGGATCAGCCCCAGCATTTT
CDR3 protein: CASSLSEDQPQHF

J gene: TRBJ1-2
D gene: .
clone size: .
V gene: TRBV20-1
CDR3 DNA: TGCTCAAACCAGGGAGGGGGCTACACCTTC
CDR3 protein: CSNQGGGYTF

J gene: TRBJ1-4
D gene: .
clone size: .
V gene: TRBV25-1
CDR3 DNA: TGTGCCAGCAGTGAATGGGGGGGTTCGGGTAATGAAAAACTGTTTTTT
CDR3 protein: CASSEWGGSGNEKLFF

J gene: TRBJ1-3
D gene: .
clone size: .
V gene: TRBV19
CDR3 DNA: TGTGCCAGTAGTATACTCAACGAGTCTGGAAACACCATATATTTT
CDR3 protein: CASSILNESGNTIYF

J gene: TRBJ1-2
D gene: TRBD1
clone size: .
V gene: TRBV19
CDR3 DNA: TGTGCCAGTAGCGAGACGGGACAGGGGACTTTTGGCTACACCTTC
CDR3 protein: CASSETGQGTFGYTF

J gene: TRBJ1-2
D gene: .
clone size: .
V gene: TRBV9
CDR3 DNA: TGTGCCAGCAGCGTAGATCCAGGGTTGCTTGGCTACACCTTC
CDR3 protein: CASSVDPGLLGYTF

J gene: TRBJ1-2
D gene: .
clone size: .
V gene: TRBV19
CDR3 DNA: TGTGCCAGTAGTGAGGGAGGGCAGAGGCACTATGGCTACACCTTC
CDR3 protein: CASSEGGQRHYGYTF

J gene: TRBJ2-3
D gene: .
clone size: .
V gene: TRBV3-1/TRBV3-2
CDR3 DNA: TGTGCCAGCAGCCAAAATCCTAGGTCGCAGTATTTT
CDR3 protein: CASSQNPRSQYF